Listed below are T cell receptor beta chains from one sample, sequenced in a study of regulatory dendritic cells for organ transplantation. Here immunoSEQ multiplex PCR was the method, and the copy in TCRdb shows in-frame clones only, minus some. The data show roughly 27,000 clones, approximately 79% seen once. The sample consisted of memory CD4+ T cells from blood. The origin of the receptors is a human donor in good health. The CDR3 runs from the conserved cysteine through the conserved F or W. A D gene is named only where the DNA matches it firmly. Clone size, where shown, is once, few, many, or a class for clones that have expanded.

j_gene: TRBJ2-7; v_gene: TRBV7-2; abundance: -; d_gene: -; CDR3aa: CASSFSLGLSSYEQYF; CDR3nt: TGTGCCAGCAGCTTCAGTTTGGGCTTAAGCTCCTACGAGCAGTACTTC
j_gene: TRBJ1-3; v_gene: TRBV5-4; abundance: -; d_gene: -; CDR3aa: CASSKSTGLSGNTIYF; CDR3nt: TGTGCCAGCAGCAAGTCGACTGGGCTATCTGGAAACACCATATATTTT
j_gene: TRBJ2-7; v_gene: TRBV19; abundance: -; d_gene: TRBD1; CDR3aa: CASSRGQAFSYEQYF; CDR3nt: TGTGCCAGTAGTAGGGGACAGGCGTTCTCCTACGAGCAGTACTTC
j_gene: TRBJ1-2; v_gene: TRBV30; abundance: -; d_gene: -; CDR3aa: CAWKLSGSGLNTF; CDR3nt: TGTGCCTGGAAGTTGAGTGGCAGCGGGTTAAACACCTTC
j_gene: TRBJ1-4; v_gene: TRBV19; abundance: few; d_gene: TRBD1; CDR3aa: CASSNRDRGKTNEKLFF; CDR3nt: TGTGCCAGTAGTAACCGGGACAGGGGGAAAACTAATGAAAAACTGTTTTTT
j_gene: TRBJ1-3; v_gene: TRBV4-1; abundance: few; d_gene: -; CDR3aa: CASSQPLPGRGYGNTIYF; CDR3nt: TGCGCCAGCAGCCAACCTTTACCGGGCCGAGGGTATGGAAACACCATATATTTT
j_gene: TRBJ2-5; v_gene: TRBV4-1; abundance: once; d_gene: -; CDR3aa: CASSQVVRQETQYF; CDR3nt: TGCGCCAGCAGCCAAGTCGTGAGACAAGAGACCCAGTACTTC
j_gene: TRBJ2-7; v_gene: TRBV18; abundance: -; d_gene: -; CDR3aa: CASSLNVEQYF; CDR3nt: TGTGCCAGCTCGCTGAACGTTGAGCAGTACTTC
j_gene: TRBJ2-7; v_gene: TRBV27; abundance: -; d_gene: -; CDR3aa: CASSVLAVAPSYEQYF; CDR3nt: TGTGCCAGCAGCGTGTTGGCAGTGGCCCCCTCCTACGAGCAGTACTTC
j_gene: TRBJ1-1; v_gene: TRBV11-2; abundance: -; d_gene: -; CDR3aa: CASSKRTSAWTEAFF; CDR3nt: TGTGCCAGCAGCAAACGAACAAGTGCGTGGACTGAAGCTTTCTTT
j_gene: TRBJ2-1; v_gene: TRBV5-4; abundance: -; d_gene: -; CDR3aa: CASSLTGSRNEQFF; CDR3nt: TGTGCCAGCAGCTTGACAGGATCACGGAATGAGCAGTTCTTC